This T cell receptor (beta chain) derives from a study of blood T cell repertoires in COVID-19. Across the whole study: Some COVID-19 samples were acute and others convalescent; all came from the United States, Italy and Spain. PBMCs, B-cell-depleted T cells, or T cells provided the cDNA or gDNA that made up the material.

Authors' data handling: The authors estimated nucleated cell counts from reference gene primer amplification. The data were produced by immunoSEQ multiplex PCR, yet TCRdb's version contains in-frame clones alone and is incomplete. V, J and clone size are taken as reported in that table, and D and trimming were inferred from the DNA itself. The sample carries hundreds of thousands of clones, roughly 90% recorded once. Germline-derived CDR1 and CDR2 are LGHNA and YSLEER. The CDR3 runs to 15 residues. Trimming took off 1 base at V and 1 base at J, with 10 bases between the two ends. This clonotype originated in a woman in her thirties or forties who had recovered from COVID-19. The chain links TRBV4-3 to TRBJ2-5; TRBD1 is a possible D gene (5 bases). The sample comprised peripheral blood. The CDR3 DNA sequence: TGCGCCAGCAGCCAAGGTTGGGGCAGCCAAGAGACCCAGTACTTC. Residues: CASSQGWGSQETQYF.